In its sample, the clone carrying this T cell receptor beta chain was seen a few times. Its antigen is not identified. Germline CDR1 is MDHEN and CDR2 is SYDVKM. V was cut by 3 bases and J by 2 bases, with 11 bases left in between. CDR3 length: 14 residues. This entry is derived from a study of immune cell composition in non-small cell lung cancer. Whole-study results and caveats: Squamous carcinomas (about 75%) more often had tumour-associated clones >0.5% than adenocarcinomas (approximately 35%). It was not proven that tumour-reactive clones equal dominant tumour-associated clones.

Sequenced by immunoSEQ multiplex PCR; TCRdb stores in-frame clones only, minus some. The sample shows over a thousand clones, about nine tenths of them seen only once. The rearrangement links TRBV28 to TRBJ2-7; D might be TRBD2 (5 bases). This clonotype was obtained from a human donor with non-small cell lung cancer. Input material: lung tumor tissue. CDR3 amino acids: CASSFRGKPYEQYF. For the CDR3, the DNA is TGTGCCAGCAGTTTCCGGGGAAAACCCTACGAGCAGTACTTC.